The rows below give T cell receptor beta chains drawn from one sample of a study of T cells in Graves' hyperthyroidism and ophthalmopathy. TCRdb reanalysed the multiplex PCR reads using MiXCR and keeps one entry per CDR3 protein. Of a few hundred thousand distinct CDR3 sequences in the sample, 15% to 17% are singletons; the top ten hold around 7.5%. Material for sequencing was blood. All receptors derive from a woman between 25 and 40 years old with Graves' hyperthyroidism. Both conserved end residues are trimmed from each CDR3. Each record gives: J gene, V gene, CDR3 protein.

j_gene: TRBJ1-4; v_gene: TRBV18; CDR3aa: ASSPSLGHEKLF
j_gene: TRBJ2-3; v_gene: TRBV30; CDR3aa: AWRCVESRNGTGTDTQY
j_gene: TRBJ2-5; v_gene: TRBV20-1; CDR3aa: SARRLAGGEETQY
j_gene: TRBJ2-7; v_gene: TRBV3-1; CDR3aa: ASSQGTGDTYEQY
j_gene: TRBJ2-3; v_gene: TRBV4-3; CDR3aa: ASSQVSADTDTQY
j_gene: TRBJ2-7; v_gene: TRBV14; CDR3aa: ASSQHRDRAYEQY
j_gene: TRBJ1-2; v_gene: TRBV9; CDR3aa: ASSVAVLGAHYGYT
j_gene: TRBJ2-3; v_gene: TRBV9; CDR3aa: ASSEAGVRTDTQY
j_gene: TRBJ2-3; v_gene: TRBV12-3/TRBV12-4; CDR3aa: ASSLGVTDTQY
j_gene: TRBJ2-1; v_gene: TRBV30; CDR3aa: AWISYNEQF
j_gene: TRBJ2-7; v_gene: TRBV15; CDR3aa: ATSRASVVGSYEQY
j_gene: TRBJ1-6; v_gene: TRBV27; CDR3aa: ASSFLGGSPLH
j_gene: TRBJ1-1; v_gene: TRBV5-1; CDR3aa: ASSPGQGNWVNTEAF
j_gene: TRBJ2-4; v_gene: TRBV20-1; CDR3aa: SARSTSGGGGGQY
j_gene: TRBJ2-7; v_gene: TRBV19; CDR3aa: ASSIRGSSSEQY
j_gene: TRBJ2-5; v_gene: TRBV6-1; CDR3aa: ARKHTGCQETQY
j_gene: TRBJ2-7; v_gene: TRBV7-2; CDR3aa: ASSLDPGVAYEQY
j_gene: TRBJ2-1; v_gene: TRBV7-8; CDR3aa: ASSLAPPGLSDEQF
j_gene: TRBJ2-1; v_gene: TRBV20-1; CDR3aa: SARGLGTSGTNEQF
j_gene: TRBJ2-1; v_gene: TRBV5-5; CDR3aa: ASSVARSSSYNEQF
j_gene: TRBJ2-3; v_gene: TRBV24-1; CDR3aa: ATGDQISDTQY
j_gene: TRBJ1-2; v_gene: TRBV7-9; CDR3aa: ASSLDPSDTYYT
j_gene: TRBJ2-2; v_gene: TRBV5-1; CDR3aa: ASRFTTGATGELF